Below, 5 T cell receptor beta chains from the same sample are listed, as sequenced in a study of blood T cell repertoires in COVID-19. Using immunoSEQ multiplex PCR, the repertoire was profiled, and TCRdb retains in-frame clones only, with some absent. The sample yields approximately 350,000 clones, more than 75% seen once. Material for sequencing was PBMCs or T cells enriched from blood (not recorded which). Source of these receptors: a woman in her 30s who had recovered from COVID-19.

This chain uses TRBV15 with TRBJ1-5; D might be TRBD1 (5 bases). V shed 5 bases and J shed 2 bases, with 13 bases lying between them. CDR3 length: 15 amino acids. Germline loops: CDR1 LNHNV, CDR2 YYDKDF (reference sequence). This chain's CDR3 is CATSGAGLGNQPQHF. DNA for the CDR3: TGTGCCACCAGCGGGGCAGGGCTGGGCAATCAGCCCCAGCATTTT.

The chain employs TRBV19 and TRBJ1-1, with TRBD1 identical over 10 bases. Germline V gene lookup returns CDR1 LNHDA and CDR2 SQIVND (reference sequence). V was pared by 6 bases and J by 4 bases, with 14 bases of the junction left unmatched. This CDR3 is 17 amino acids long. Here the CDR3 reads CASSDRGLMIGSTEAFF. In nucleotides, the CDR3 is TGTGCCAGTAGCGACAGGGGGCTGATGATTGGGAGCACTGAAGCTTTCTTT.

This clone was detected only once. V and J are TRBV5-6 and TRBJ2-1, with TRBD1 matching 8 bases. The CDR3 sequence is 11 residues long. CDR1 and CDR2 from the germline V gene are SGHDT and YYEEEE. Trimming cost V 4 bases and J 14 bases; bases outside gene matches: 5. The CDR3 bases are TGTGCCAGCAGCCTGAGACAGGGGAAGTTCTTC. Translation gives CASSLRQGKFF.

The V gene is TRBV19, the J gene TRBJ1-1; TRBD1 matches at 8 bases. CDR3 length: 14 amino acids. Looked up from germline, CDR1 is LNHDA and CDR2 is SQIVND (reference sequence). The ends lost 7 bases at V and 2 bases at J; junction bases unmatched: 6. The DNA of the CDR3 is TGTGCCAGTACCGCTACAGGGGGAAACACTGAAGCTTTCTTT. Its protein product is CASTATGGNTEAFF. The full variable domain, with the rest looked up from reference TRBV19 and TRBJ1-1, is DGGITQSPKYLFRKEGQNVTLSCEQNLNHDAMYWYRQDPGQGLRLIYYSQIVNDFQKGDIAEGYSVSREKKESFPLTVTSAQKNPTAFYLCASTATGGNTEAFFGQGTRLTVV.

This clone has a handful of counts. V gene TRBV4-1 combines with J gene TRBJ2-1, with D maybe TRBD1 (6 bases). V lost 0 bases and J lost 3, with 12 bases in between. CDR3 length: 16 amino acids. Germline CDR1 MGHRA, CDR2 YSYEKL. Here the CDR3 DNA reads TGCGCCAGCAGCCAAGATTTGGGACATAACTACAATGAGCAGTTCTTC. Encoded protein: CASSQDLGHNYNEQFF.